The entry below describes one T cell receptor beta chain. Its antigen is not known. CDR3 length: 15 residues. V lost 7 bases to trimming and J lost 1 base; unmatched junction nucleotides: 3. Germline values: CDR1 SNHLY, CDR2 FYNNEI. These data originate in a study of shared clonotypes between healthy human individuals. For unsorted samples, genomic DNA was extracted from about 95 million PBMCs. This was a deep-level run. The assay was immunoSEQ multiplex PCR, and TCRdb's table has in-frame clones only and misses some. This table has roughly 500,000 clones, more than 65% appearing once. The study's findings and limits: The sampled material consisted only of blood, and tissue repertoires are likely to differ.

Sequenced material: PBMCs. The V call is TRBV2, the J call TRBJ2-1; 11 positions agree with TRBD2. This sequence was found in a woman aged 40 to 55 in good health. Some clones in this sample may be carry-over from other donors' samples. The CDR3 coding sequence is TGTGCCAGCAATCTAGCGGGAGGTTCCTACAATGAGCAGTTCTTC. Protein: CASNLAGGSYNEQFF.